Listed here are 20 T cell receptor beta chains from one sample, sequenced in a study of T cells after somatic rescue of genetic block. Measured with immunoSEQ multiplex PCR; TCRdb has only the in-frame clones, and not every one. The data show approximately 67,000 clones, with about 90% seen just once and under 4% held by the top ten. The sample comprised peripheral blood mononuclear cells (PBMCs). These receptors were obtained from a man in his forties.

The rearrangement links TRBV27 to TRBJ2-7; 12 positions match TRBD2. J gave up 4 bases and V 5 bases, and 6 bases lay outside the gene matches. The length of the CDR3 is 15 residues. Germline values: CDR1 MNHEY, CDR2 SMNVEV (reference sequence). The chain's CDR3 is CASSQTTSGGYEQYF. The DNA for the CDR3 is TGTGCCAGCAGTCAAACAACTAGCGGGGGGTACGAGCAGTACTTC.

J is TRBJ1-1 and V is TRBV11-3; 7 bases match TRBD1. The CDR3 extends over 13 amino acids. The germline V gene encodes CDR1 SGHNT and CDR2 YENEEA. Trimming took 1 base from V and 7 from J; bases not matched to a gene: 3. The CDR3 region is CASSLGQGDEAFF. The CDR3 coding sequence is TGTGCCAGCAGCTTAGGACAGGGTGATGAAGCTTTCTTT.

The chain has TRBV2 and TRBJ1-4; 7 positions match TRBD1. V lost 6 bases, J lost 4 bases, and 5 bases stayed unmatched. CDR1 is SNHLY, CDR2 FYNNEI, per germline. The CDR3 loop spans 14 amino acids. The CDR3 protein is CASRKDRVNEKLFF. In DNA form, the CDR3 reads TGTGCCAGCAGAAAAGACAGGGTTAATGAAAAACTGTTTTTT.

The chain carries TRBV27 and TRBJ1-5, with 7 bases lining up with TRBD1. CDR1 and CDR2 from the germline V gene are MNHEY and SMNVEV (reference sequence). J lost 3 bases, V lost 6 bases, and 5 bases had no gene match. This CDR3 region has 14 residues. The CDR3 region has the DNA TGTGCCAGCAGCAGGACAGGTTCCAATCAGCCCCAGCATTTT. Translation: CASSRTGSNQPQHF.

V gene TRBV6-5 combines with J gene TRBJ1-4; TRBD1 is a possible D gene (6 bases). The CDR3 runs to 14 residues. Germline lookup yields CDR1 MNHEY and CDR2 SVGAGI. Trimming cost V 2 bases and J 8 bases, with 12 bases left between them. The CDR3 loop is CASSYRGHDEKLFF. CDR3 sequence (DNA): TGTGCCAGCAGTTACCGGGGACATGACGAAAAACTGTTTTTT.

The chain links TRBV19 to TRBJ2-7; TRBD1 matches at 8 bases. V was pared by 4 bases and J by 5 bases, with 7 bases of the junction left unmatched. This CDR3 is 14 amino acids long. Germline CDR1 reads LNHDA; CDR2 reads SQIVND (reference sequence). The CDR3 sequence is CASSRRTGSDEQYF. The CDR3 nucleotides are TGTGCCAGTAGTAGAAGGACAGGGTCGGACGAGCAGTACTTC.

This rearrangement joins TRBV7-2 to TRBJ2-1; TRBD1 or TRBD2 may be the D gene (5 bases each). Germline assignment: CDR1 SGHTA and CDR2 FQGNSA. The CDR3 has 15 residues. The V and J ends lost 2 bases and 4 bases respectively, with 12 bases between them. CDR3 nucleotide sequence: TGTGCCAGCAGCTTAAGAGGGGACGTTTACAATGAGCAGTTCTTC. Translated, it gives CASSLRGDVYNEQFF.

The chain uses TRBV9 and TRBJ2-1; TRBD1 agrees at 9 bases. V was clipped by 4 bases and J by 4 bases; unmatched bases: 6. Germline V gene data show CDR1 as SGDLS and CDR2 as YYNGEE. The CDR3 loop spans 15 amino acids. Written as DNA, the CDR3 is TGTGCCAGCAGCACCAGACAGGGGGTTTACAATGAGCAGTTCTTC. The encoded protein is CASSTRQGVYNEQFF.

This rearrangement joins TRBV19 to TRBJ2-1, with 10 bases fitting TRBD2. In germline, CDR1 is LNHDA, CDR2 SQIVND (reference sequence). The CDR3 loop spans 16 amino acids. The J segment lost 9 bases and the V segment lost 6 bases, leaving 14 bases of the junction unmatched. The CDR3 DNA sequence: TGTGCCAGTAGAAACAGCGGGGGGGTCTCTCCTGGTGAGCAGTTCTTC. This sequence encodes CASRNSGGVSPGEQFF. Combining the CDR3 with reference TRBV19 and TRBJ2-1 gives the whole variable domain DGGITQSPKYLFRKEGQNVTLSCEQNLNHDAMYWYRQDPGQGLRLIYYSQIVNDFQKGDIAEGYSVSREKKESFPLTVTSAQKNPTAFYLCASRNSGGVSPGEQFFGPGTRLTVL.

The chain uses TRBV5-1 and TRBJ2-5, with 7 bases identical to TRBD1. Germline V gene lookup returns CDR1 SGHRS and CDR2 YFSETQ. The CDR3 spans 19 residues. J was trimmed by 4 bases and V by 1 base; bases with no gene match: 19. In nucleotides, the CDR3 is TGCGCCAGCAGCTTGTTTCGGGACAGTTACGGATATGGCGCAGAGACCCAGTACTTC. Protein: CASSLFRDSYGYGAETQYF. Full variable domain (missing parts from reference TRBV5-1 and TRBJ2-5): KAGVTQTPRYLIKTRGQQVTLSCSPISGHRSVSWYQQTPGQGLQFLFEYFSETQRNKGNFPGRFSGRQFSNSRSEMNVSTLELGDSALYLCASSLFRDSYGYGAETQYFGPGTRLLVL.

V and J are TRBV30 and TRBJ2-7; 9 bases match TRBD1. Trimming cost V 7 bases and J 6 bases; bases outside gene matches: 7. The CDR3 has 12 amino acids. Germline V gives CDR1 GTSNPN, CDR2 SVGIG (reference sequence). CDR3 residues: CAFGQGRSEQYF. In nucleotides, the CDR3 is TGTGCCTTTGGACAGGGGAGAAGCGAGCAGTACTTC.

The chain carries TRBV19 and TRBJ1-1; D not certain. Trimming removed 1 base at V and 1 base at J, with 4 bases between. Looked up from germline, CDR1 is LNHDA and CDR2 is SQIVND (reference sequence). CDR3 length: 13 amino acids. The chain's CDR3 is CASSIGQNTEAFF. The CDR3 DNA follows: TGTGCCAGTAGTATAGGGCAGAACACTGAAGCTTTCTTT.

This clone was observed a few times. The chain is built from TRBV30 and TRBJ1-3; no clear D gene. V was trimmed by 2 bases and J by 2 bases, leaving 7 bases between them. The CDR3 has 13 amino acids. Germline CDR1 GTSNPN, CDR2 SVGIG (reference sequence). CDR3 amino acids: CAWSKGTGNTIYF. CDR3 DNA: TGTGCCTGGAGTAAGGGAACTGGAAACACCATATATTTT.

The chain joins TRBV6-5 to TRBJ1-1, with a tentative D call TRBD1 (5 bases). V shed 6 bases and J shed 0 bases, with 14 bases lying between them. This CDR3 is built from 15 residues. Germline CDR1 MNHEY, CDR2 SVGAGI. In nucleotides, the CDR3 is TGTGCCAGCAGACCCCCGGAGGGACTGAACACTGAAGCTTTCTTT. Amino acids: CASRPPEGLNTEAFF.

The CDR3 spells CASSQDWGEKLFF. CDR3 bases: TGCGCCAGCAGCCAAGATTGGGGGGAAAAACTGTTTTTT. The gene calls are TRBV4-3 and TRBJ1-4, with D possibly being TRBD1 (5 bases). Deletions cut 0 bases from V and 8 bases from J, with 7 bases between. CDR1 is LGHNA, CDR2 YSLEER, per germline. The CDR3 spans 13 residues.

The V and J genes are TRBV9 and TRBJ2-1; 10 bases align to TRBD2. The J segment lost 0 bases and the V segment lost 5 bases, leaving 5 bases of the junction unmatched. The CDR3 length is 16 residues. Germline-derived CDR1 and CDR2 are SGDLS and YYNGEE. The DNA for the CDR3 is TGTGCCAGCAGTGAGAGCGGGAGGGCCTCCTACAATGAGCAGTTCTTC. This gives the protein CASSESGRASYNEQFF.

The chain recombines TRBV6-5 with TRBJ2-3, with D perhaps being TRBD1 or TRBD2 (6 bases each). Trimming stripped 6 bases from V and 2 bases from J, with 15 bases between. Per the germline V gene, CDR1 is MNHEY and CDR2 is SVGAGI. This CDR3 is 15 amino acids long. The CDR3 sequence: CASRREGGNTDTQYF. Here the CDR3 DNA reads TGTGCCAGCAGACGCGAGGGGGGTAACACAGATACGCAGTATTTT.

The chain joins TRBV19 to TRBJ2-1; D is perhaps TRBD2 (6 bases). The CDR3 runs to 14 residues. Trimming removed 5 bases at V and 7 bases at J, with 15 bases between. Germline V gene sequence: CDR1 LNHDA, CDR2 SQIVND (reference sequence). DNA of the CDR3: TGTGCCAGTAGTCCCCGACTAGGAGGGAATGAGCAGTTCTTC. Its protein product is CASSPRLGGNEQFF.

In its sample, this clone was seen once. The rearrangement uses TRBV27 and TRBJ2-1; D is unresolved. CDR3 length: 15 amino acids. From germline, CDR1 is MNHEY and CDR2 SMNVEV (reference sequence). Trimming removed 2 bases from V and 0 bases from J, with 8 bases in between. CDR3 sequence (DNA): TGTGCCAGCAGTTTAGCGGTATCCTCCTACAATGAGCAGTTCTTC. Protein sequence: CASSLAVSSYNEQFF.

This chain connects TRBV7-8 to TRBJ2-3, with D uncertain. With 1 base removed from V and 2 bases from J, the gap between germline ends came to 13 bases. This CDR3 has 16 amino acids. CDR1 is SGHVS, CDR2 FQNEAQ, per germline. Here the CDR3 reads CASSLVRHLSTDTQYF. The CDR3 nucleotides are TGTGCCAGCAGCTTAGTGCGCCACCTCTCCACAGATACGCAGTATTTT.